The 9 T cell receptor beta chains below come from one sample, sequenced in a study of T cell responses to AZD1222 COVID-19 vaccine. Repertoires were generated with immunoSEQ multiplex PCR, while TCRdb's copy carries only in-frame clones and drops some. The profile shows fewer than 200,000 clones, roughly 88% of them singletons. Sequenced material: peripheral blood, taken 28 days after the second AZD1222 dose. All receptors derive from an adult who received the AZD1222 COVID-19 vaccine.

V usage is TRBV7-9 and J usage is TRBJ2-5; tentatively, D is TRBD2 (6 bases). This CDR3 spans 13 amino acids. Per the germline V gene, CDR1 is SEHNR and CDR2 is FQNEAQ (reference sequence). Deletions cut 8 bases from V and 3 bases from J, with 13 bases between. For the CDR3, the DNA is TGTGCCAGCCGAATGCGGAGGGAAGAGACCCAGTACTTC. This translates into CASRMRREETQYF.

This clone was counted a few times. The chain couples TRBV5-4 to TRBJ1-6; possibly TRBD1 for D (6 bases). CDR3 size: 17 residues. With 1 base removed from V and 7 bases from J, the gap between germline ends came to 18 bases. From germline, CDR1 is SGHNT and CDR2 YYREEE (reference sequence). The CDR3 DNA is TGTGCCAGCAGCTTGCGACCGGGGGCTTCACCGAATTCACCCCTCCACTTT. This sequence encodes CASSLRPGASPNSPLHF.

The genes are TRBV28 and TRBJ1-2; 9 positions agree with TRBD1. The CDR3 spans 15 residues. Losses at the gene ends were 6 bases for V and 0 bases for J; bases not matched to a gene: 5. Germline values: CDR1 MDHEN, CDR2 SYDVKM. This CDR3 is CASSPGTGPNYGYTF. The DNA of the CDR3 is TGTGCCAGCAGCCCCGGGACAGGGCCTAACTATGGCTACACCTTC.

The chain has TRBV10-1 and TRBJ2-1; 8 nucleotides line up with TRBD1. Losses at the gene ends were 4 bases for V and 2 bases for J; bases not matched to a gene: 10. The V gene's germline CDR1 is WNHNN and CDR2 SYGVQD (reference sequence). The CDR3 loop spans 17 amino acids. The chain's CDR3 is CASSGPQPGQAYNEQFF. The CDR3 bases are TGCGCCAGCAGTGGGCCTCAACCGGGACAGGCCTACAATGAGCAGTTCTTC.

The chain combines TRBV18 with TRBJ1-5; D uncertain. The germline CDR1 and CDR2 sequences are KGHSH and LQKENI. This CDR3 spans 18 amino acids. The V end was cut by 2 bases, the J end by 9 bases, with 26 bases between. In DNA form, the CDR3 reads TGTGCCAGCTCACCAGTCAGGCGACGTGATACCTCCTTCAGGCCCCAGCATTTT. It codes for CASSPVRRRDTSFRPQHF.

V usage is TRBV5-4 and J usage is TRBJ1-2; no definite D call. This CDR3 is built from 13 residues. V was pared by 5 bases and J by 1 base, with 9 bases between. From germline, CDR1 is SGHNT and CDR2 YYREEE (reference sequence). The CDR3 here is CASSERVNYGYTF. CDR3 in DNA: TGTGCCAGCAGTGAACGGGTTAACTATGGCTACACCTTC.

The chain couples TRBV9 to TRBJ2-7; D is possibly TRBD1 (5 bases). The CDR3 spans 14 residues. Germline V gene data show CDR1 as SGDLS and CDR2 as YYNGEE. Trimming pared 2 bases from V and 0 bases from J, leaving 9 bases between. The CDR3 bases are TGTGCCAGCAGCGTGAAGGACAACTCCTACGAGCAGTACTTC. Protein sequence: CASSVKDNSYEQYF.

The genes are TRBV25-1 and TRBJ2-1, with 13 positions matching TRBD2. The CDR3 covers 14 residues. Germline trimming cut 9 bases from V and 7 bases from J; bases unmatched to any gene: 6. The germline V gene has CDR1 MGHDK and CDR2 SYGVNS. CDR3 in amino acids: CASELAGGPNEQFF. CDR3 DNA: TGTGCCAGTGAACTAGCGGGGGGGCCTAATGAGCAGTTCTTC. The whole variable domain, remainder taken from reference TRBV25-1 and TRBJ2-1, is EADIYQTPRYLVIGTGKKITLECSQTMGHDKMYWYQQDPGMELHLIHYSYGVNSTEKGDLSSESTVSRIRTEHFPLTLESARPSHTSQYLCASELAGGPNEQFFGPGTRLTVL.

The genes are TRBV6-5 and TRBJ2-7; 9 bases are shared with TRBD1. Per germline, CDR1 MNHEY and CDR2 SVGAGI. The CDR3 is 13 residues long. V trimming: 7 bases; J trimming: 5 bases; junction bases outside the gene matches: 6. The CDR3 loop is CASTLTGGDEQYF. CDR3 in DNA: TGTGCCAGCACCCTGACAGGGGGGGACGAGCAGTACTTC.